This entry concerns a single T cell receptor (beta chain). As yet, its antigen is unknown. The sample is drawn from a study of cytomegalovirus exposure and HLA in healthy donors. Study conclusions and caveats: Among the most significant clusters, several appeared linked to common viral pathogens in a later analysis. In an earlier analysis, in several hundred donors, most V segments appeared productive either ~90% or ~30% of the time.

From germline, CDR1 is MGHRA and CDR2 YSYEKL. The CDR3 contains 16 residues. 13 Jbeta primers and 60 Vbeta primers were used for the PCR. In the original workflow: The count from a later analysis was some 76 million unique TCR beta chains, about 9.9 million of them shared. The method was immunoSEQ multiplex PCR; TCRdb's version includes in-frame clones alone and lacks a portion of them. The D gene and trimming were derived from the DNA, and the V and J assignments and clone size from that table. Of about 120,000 clones in the sample, over 60% are singletons; the top ten hold around 2.7%. The donors comprised healthy bone marrow donors.

The rearrangement uses TRBV4-1 and TRBJ2-5, with D maybe TRBD1 (6 bases). The J call may be mistaken, given a closer DNA end match to TRBJ2-7. Sequencing was done on a sample of PBMCs. The origin of this receptor is a woman aged 35 to 49 in good health and CMV-seropositive. CDR3 nucleotides: TGCGCCAGCAGCCAAGAGGGGACATCGATTATCTACGAGCAGTACTTC. Protein sequence: CASSQEGTSIIYEQYF.